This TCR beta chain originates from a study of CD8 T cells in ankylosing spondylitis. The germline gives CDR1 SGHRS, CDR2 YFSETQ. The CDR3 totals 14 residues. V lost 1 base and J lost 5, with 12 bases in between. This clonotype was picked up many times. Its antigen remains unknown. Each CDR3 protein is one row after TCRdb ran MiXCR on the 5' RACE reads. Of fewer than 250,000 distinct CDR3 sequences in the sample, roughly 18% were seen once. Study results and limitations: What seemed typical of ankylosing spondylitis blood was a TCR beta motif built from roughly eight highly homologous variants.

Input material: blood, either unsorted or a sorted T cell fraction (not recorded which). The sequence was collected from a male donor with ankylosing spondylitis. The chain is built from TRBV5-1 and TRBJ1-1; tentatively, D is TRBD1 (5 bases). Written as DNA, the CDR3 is TGCGCCAGCAGCTTGTCGGCGGGGGGGACTGAAGCTTTCTTT. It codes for CASSLSAGGTEAFF.